These 17 T cell receptor beta chains share one sample of origin, sequenced in a study of OX40 agonist ivuxolimab in advanced cancers. This table comes from immunoSEQ multiplex PCR, and its TCRdb copy is limited to in-frame clones, with some not included. Here the sample spans some 77,000 clones, roughly 85% being singletons. The source was CD4+ or CD8+ T cells sorted from blood, collected in a trial of the OX40 agonist ivuxolimab. These receptor sequences come from an adult with an advanced solid tumor such as melanoma, head and neck, liver or kidney cancer.

The CDR3 DNA follows: TGTGCCAGCAGCTTGAGGCAGACATACTCTGGAAACACCATATATTTT. Residues: CASSLRQTYSGNTIYF. The gene calls are TRBV7-2 and TRBJ1-3, with D hard to call. V shed 3 bases and J shed 0 bases, with 12 bases lying between them. Germline V CDR1 and CDR2: SGHTA, FQGNSA. The CDR3 covers 16 residues.

The chain recombines TRBV19 with TRBJ1-1; 9 bases match TRBD1. Germline values: CDR1 LNHDA, CDR2 SQIVND (reference sequence). Trimming took 6 bases from V and 7 from J; bases not matched to a gene: 9. There are 14 residues in the CDR3. CDR3 residues: CASSRDRDRGEAFF. The DNA of the CDR3 is TGTGCCAGTAGCCGGGACAGGGACAGAGGTGAAGCTTTCTTT.

The chain combines TRBV10-3 with TRBJ2-1; no definite D call. Looked up from germline, CDR1 is ENHRY and CDR2 is SYGVKD. There are 15 residues in the CDR3. The V end was cut by 6 bases, the J end by 0 bases, with 12 bases between. The CDR3 is CAIRSSRSSYNEQFF. For the CDR3, the DNA is TGTGCCATCAGGAGTTCGCGGAGCTCCTACAATGAGCAGTTCTTC.

The chain joins TRBV4-2 to TRBJ1-3; the D gene is possibly TRBD1 (6 bases). The ends were cut back, 5 bases at V and 4 bases at J, with 18 bases in the middle. The CDR3 covers 16 residues. CDR1 is LGHNA and CDR2 is YNFKEQ in the germline V gene. The CDR3 here is CASSSSLRGEGNTIYF. As DNA, the CDR3 is TGTGCCAGCAGCTCCTCCCTCAGGGGAGAAGGAAACACCATATATTTT.

This chain connects TRBV6-5 to TRBJ2-1; the match to TRBD2 covers 9 bases. CDR1 and CDR2 from the germline V gene are MNHEY and SVGAGI. Trimming at V came to 0 bases and at J to 5 bases, leaving 5 bases not matched to a gene. The CDR3 is 16 amino acids. The CDR3 here is CASSYSRTSVNNEQFF. CDR3 DNA sequence: TGTGCCAGCAGTTACTCCCGGACTAGCGTCAACAATGAGCAGTTCTTC.

This clone was seen a handful of times. The chain combines TRBV6-5 with TRBJ1-5, with 10 bases lining up with TRBD1. Germline CDR1 MNHEY, CDR2 SVGAGI. Germline trimming cut 6 bases from V and 7 bases from J; bases unmatched to any gene: 9. CDR3 length: 15 amino acids. The CDR3 loop reads CASSPQLGQGQPQHF. CDR3 sequence (DNA): TGTGCCAGCAGCCCCCAGCTGGGACAGGGGCAGCCCCAGCATTTT.

The chain employs TRBV7-2 and TRBJ2-3; 10 nucleotides align to TRBD2. Germline V lookup: CDR1 SGHTA, CDR2 FQGNSA. The CDR3 totals 16 residues. Trimming removed 2 bases from V and 0 bases from J; junction bases left unmatched: 2. Here the CDR3 reads CASSLQTSGSTDTQYF. The CDR3 bases are TGTGCCAGCAGCTTACAGACTAGCGGGAGCACAGATACGCAGTATTTT.

This chain uses TRBV6-5 with TRBJ2-5; weak D call: TRBD1 (6 bases). This CDR3 region has 14 residues. Trimming shortened V by 4 bases and J by 9 bases, and 18 bases separated the two germline ends. CDR1 is MNHEY and CDR2 is SVGAGI in the germline V gene. In DNA form, the CDR3 reads TGTGCCAGCAGTTGGGGACAAGGGGAAATGGCCCAGTACTTC. Encoded protein: CASSWGQGEMAQYF.

The genes are TRBV27 and TRBJ2-3; 9 bases agree with TRBD2. CDR3 length equals 17 residues. V shed 5 bases and J 2 bases; nucleotides not matched to a gene: 11. Germline V lookup: CDR1 MNHEY, CDR2 SMNVEV (reference sequence). The CDR3 region is CASSPPTSGLFTDTQYF. DNA for the CDR3: TGTGCCAGCAGTCCTCCCACTAGCGGGCTTTTCACAGATACGCAGTATTTT.

The chain has TRBV10-3 and TRBJ2-3, with 7 bases fitting TRBD2. The germline V gene has CDR1 ENHRY and CDR2 SYGVKD. This CDR3 is built from 15 residues. V shed 9 bases and J 4 bases; nucleotides not matched to a gene: 13. The CDR3, as DNA: TGTGCCATTGGGGCTACGCGGGAGTTGCCAGATACGCAGTATTTT. It is translated as CAIGATRELPDTQYF.

The V and J genes are TRBV9 and TRBJ2-3; D may be TRBD1 (5 bases). The CDR3 length is 16 residues. The germline V and J ends were trimmed by 0 bases and 2 bases, with 13 bases remaining between them. CDR1 is SGDLS and CDR2 is YYNGEE in the germline V gene. The chain's CDR3 is CASSVDPGRPTDTQYF. CDR3 in DNA: TGTGCCAGCAGCGTAGACCCAGGGCGTCCCACAGATACGCAGTATTTT. The entire variable domain, with the rest obtained from reference TRBV9 and TRBJ2-3, is as follows: DSGVTQTPKHLITATGQRVTLRCSPRSGDLSVYWYQQSLDQGLQFLIQYYNGEERAKGNILERFSAQQFPDLHSELNLSSLELGDSALYFCASSVDPGRPTDTQYFGPGTRLTVL.

The chain combines TRBV19 with TRBJ2-1; 8 positions agree with TRBD1. This CDR3 is 16 amino acids long. With V trimmed by 5 bases and J by 9 bases, 15 bases remained unmatched. Germline V gene sequence: CDR1 LNHDA, CDR2 SQIVND (reference sequence). For the CDR3, the DNA is TGTGCCAGTAGTTCCCCCGGGACAGGCTCTGCGAGTGAGCAGTTCTTC. Protein: CASSSPGTGSASEQFF. The entire variable domain, with the rest obtained from reference TRBV19 and TRBJ2-1, is as follows: DGGITQSPKYLFRKEGQNVTLSCEQNLNHDAMYWYRQDPGQGLRLIYYSQIVNDFQKGDIAEGYSVSREKKESFPLTVTSAQKNPTAFYLCASSSPGTGSASEQFFGPGTRLTVL.

This sequence joins TRBV6-1 and TRBJ2-7; 8 bases are a match to TRBD1. CDR1 and CDR2 from the germline V gene are MNHNS and SASEGT. The V and J ends lost 5 bases and 2 bases, in that order; junction bases with no gene match: 8. There are 15 residues in the CDR3. CDR3 coding DNA: TGTGCCAGCAGTCACGACAGGGGCCCTCCCTACGAGCAGTACTTC. This codes for CASSHDRGPPYEQYF.

This chain joins TRBV6-6 and TRBJ2-7, with a tentative D call TRBD1 (6 bases). V was trimmed by 6 bases and J by 0 bases, leaving 12 bases between them. Germline V CDR1 and CDR2: MNHNY, SVGAGI (reference sequence). The CDR3 covers 14 residues. CDR3: CASRRQELSYEQYF. In DNA form, the CDR3 reads TGTGCCAGCAGGCGACAGGAACTCTCCTACGAGCAGTACTTC.

The chain is built from TRBV2 and TRBJ2-3; D unclear. The CDR3 runs 14 residues. Trimming removed 6 bases from V and 4 bases from J, with 14 bases in between. Germline loops: CDR1 SNHLY, CDR2 FYNNEI. The CDR3 DNA is TGTGCCAGCAGAAGAAATGGTGGGTCAGATACGCAGTATTTT. This codes for CASRRNGGSDTQYF.

The chain joins TRBV11-2 to TRBJ1-5; D is uncertain. The CDR3 covers 14 residues. Between the trimmed V and J ends, which lost 4 bases and 2 bases, there was a span of 9 bases. The V gene's germline CDR1 is SGHAT and CDR2 FQNNGV. The CDR3 DNA reads as TGTGCCAGCAGCTCTGGAAGGGGCAATCAGCCCCAGCATTTT. It codes for CASSSGRGNQPQHF.

This chain links TRBV30 with TRBJ1-2; 10 nucleotides line up with TRBD1. The V and J ends lost 3 bases and 5 bases, in that order; junction bases with no gene match: 3. This CDR3 has 13 amino acids. Germline V gives CDR1 GTSNPN, CDR2 SVGIG (reference sequence). The CDR3 DNA reads TGTGCCTGGAGACGGACAGGGGGGTATGGCTACACCTTC. Its protein product is CAWRRTGGYGYTF.